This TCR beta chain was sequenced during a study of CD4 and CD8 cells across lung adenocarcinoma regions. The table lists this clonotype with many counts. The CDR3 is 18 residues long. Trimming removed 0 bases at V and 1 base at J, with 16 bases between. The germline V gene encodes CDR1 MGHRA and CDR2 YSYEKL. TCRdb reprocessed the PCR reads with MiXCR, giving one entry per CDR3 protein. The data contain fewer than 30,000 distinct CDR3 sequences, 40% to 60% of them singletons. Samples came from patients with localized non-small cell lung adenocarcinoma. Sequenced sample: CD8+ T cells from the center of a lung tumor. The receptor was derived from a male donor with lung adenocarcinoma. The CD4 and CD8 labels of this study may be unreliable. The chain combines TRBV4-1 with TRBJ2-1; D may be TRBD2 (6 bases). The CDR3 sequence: CASSQDLVGSASYNEQFF. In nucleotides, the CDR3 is TGCGCCAGCAGCCAAGATCTTGTCGGGAGTGCGTCCTACAATGAGCAGTTCTTC.